The entry below gives a single T cell receptor (beta chain) sequence along with its context. No antigen is known for it. This entry comes from a study of OX40 agonist ivuxolimab in advanced cancers. Study in general: Averaging approximately 60 years in age, with a range of about 23 to 79, the cohort was approximately 84% male.

General study findings and limits: Individuals who were partial responders at 0.1-3.0 mg/kg had clonal expansion that ranked among the lowest.

This CDR3 is built from 12 residues. Germline CDR1 is MNHEY and CDR2 is SVGAGI. Trimming shortened V by 6 bases and J by 5 bases, and 11 bases separated the two germline ends. Only in-frame clones appear in the TCRdb table, and some are missing; sequencing was by immunoSEQ multiplex PCR. The sample comprises about 31,000 clones, around 87% of which are singletons, and approximately 33% rests with the top ten. Specimen: CD4+ or CD8+ T cells sorted from blood, collected in a trial of the OX40 agonist ivuxolimab. The chain links TRBV6-5 to TRBJ2-7, with a tentative D call TRBD1 (6 bases). The source is an adult with an advanced solid tumor such as melanoma, head and neck, liver or kidney cancer. The CDR3 region is CASSRRGNEQYF. The CDR3 DNA reads TGTGCCAGCAGCCGCAGGGGTAACGAGCAGTACTTC.